The TCR beta chain under discussion was sequenced for a study of T cell responses to AZD1222 COVID-19 vaccine. The overall study: The analysis combined second doses at about 4 or about 12 weeks.

The CDR3 is 13 residues long. Germline V lookup: CDR1 MNHEY, CDR2 SMNVEV (reference sequence). V lost 6 bases and J 4 bases, leaving 10 bases between the germline ends. Worth noting for this clone: As yet, its antigen is unknown.

Study observations and caveats: Sampled repertoires all dated from after the peak T cell response.

Assay used: immunoSEQ multiplex PCR; TCRdb lists only in-frame clones, some missing. The sample lists 120,000 to 150,000 clones, around 90% seen once, with around 5% in the top ten. This clonotype was obtained from an adult in good health. The chain links TRBV27 to TRBJ2-1; D remains ambiguous. This sample comprised peripheral blood, obtained on day 0 of AZD1222 vaccination. This CDR3 is CASSRSTYNEQFF. The CDR3 nucleotides read TGTGCCAGCAGCCGCTCCACGTACAATGAGCAGTTCTTC.